The following is a T cell receptor (beta chain) sequence with its context. No antigen is known for it. In blood CD8+ and CD4+ T cells, TCR beta underwent sequencing. Negative magnetic isolation gave CD8+ and CD4+ cells; FACS enriched CD8+ TEMRA. The sample comes from a study of CD8 T cells in Susac syndrome. Overall study results and limits: The study admitted that it had a relatively small number of individuals in its TCR sequencing and HLA analysis.

This CDR3 is 16 amino acids long. With V trimmed by 8 bases and J by 2 bases, 15 bases remained unmatched. Germline V lookup: CDR1 KGHSH, CDR2 LQKENI. Random hexamers served to reverse transcribe roughly 0.45 to 1 ug RNA. Multiplex immunoSEQ PCR targeted 54 Vbeta and 13 Jbeta TCR beta segments. Each CDR3 protein is one row after TCRdb ran MiXCR on the immunoSEQ multiplex PCR reads. The sample lists about 120,000 distinct CDR3 sequences; about 95% were seen once. The sequencing sample was made of CD4+ T cells from PBMCs. This chain uses TRBV18 with TRBJ2-7, with 7 positions matching TRBD2. This clonotype was sampled from a human donor in good health. This chain's CDR3 is CASGSFRRETAYEQYF. The CDR3, as DNA: TGTGCCAGCGGTTCTTTTCGGCGGGAGACCGCCTACGAGCAGTACTTC.